The T cell receptor (beta chain) described here comes from a study of CD8+CD57+ T cells in acquired aplastic anemia. Across the study: DNA recovered from sorted CD4+ and CD8+ cells had a mean of 3.2 ug. Read counts for CD4+ cells (from healthy donors) averaged about 10 million. Overall study findings and caveats: Researchers report that around 29 CD8+ CDR3 sequences appeared in both patients and controls. Levels of CD8+ Simpson's diversity were not significantly distinct in patients versus controls.

Germline V lookup: CDR1 GTSNPN, CDR2 SVGIG (reference sequence). The CDR3 length is 12 residues. V lost 0 bases and J 11 bases, leaving 13 bases between the germline ends. This clonotype appeared many times. What it binds is not known. The template used for profiling TCR beta VDJ and CDR3 was genomic DNA. In TCRdb, the reads were re-called with MiXCR into one record per CDR3 protein. The sample has about 130,000 distinct CDR3 sequences; 48% are singletons. The receptor was derived from a human donor in good health, serving as a control. Sequencing used sorted CD4+, CD8+, or CD8+CD57+ T cells (not recorded which) from PBMCs. The V gene is TRBV30, the J gene TRBJ1-1; no definite D call. The CDR3 reads CAWSVMVRQAFF. CDR3 DNA: TGTGCCTGGAGTGTAATGGTCCGTCAGGCTTTCTTT.